The 21 T cell receptor beta chains in this list originate from one sample, sequenced in a study of blood T cells in healthy people across ages. Using a J-beta primer mix together with a sample-barcoded 5' primer, a second PCR was run for roughly 7 to 11 cycles. TCRdb re-analysed the 5' RACE reads in MiXCR, keeping a single row per CDR3 protein. The table records approximately 1,100,000 distinct CDR3 sequences, more than 35% of them present only once. The sequencing input was blood. These receptors were collected from a woman aged 55-69 years in good health.

This clonotype was detected ten times or more. The CDR3 sequence: CASSEIGQGLSEQYF. The CDR3 bases are TGTGCCAGCAGTGAAATAGGGCAGGGGTTGAGTGAGCAGTACTTC. This sequence joins TRBV2 and TRBJ2-5; weak D call: TRBD1 (6 bases). Germline V gene sequence: CDR1 SNHLY, CDR2 FYNNEI. The CDR3 extends over 15 amino acids. V lost 2 bases to trimming and J lost 11 bases, with 21 bases between them. Drawing the rest from reference TRBV2 and TRBJ2-5, the complete variable domain is EPEVTQTPSHQVTQMGQEVILRCVPISNHLYFYWYRQILGQKVEFLVSFYNNEISEKSEIFDDQFSVERPDGSNFTLKIRSTKLEDSAMYFCASSEIGQGLSEQYFGPGTRLLVL.

This clonotype occurred a few times. The V gene is TRBV6-2 or TRBV6-3, the J gene TRBJ2-1; TRBD2 matches at 12 bases. The CDR3 totals 14 residues. Germline CDR1 is MNHEY and CDR2 is SVGEGT. With V trimmed by 10 bases and J by 7 bases, 8 bases remained unmatched. The CDR3 DNA follows: TGTGCCACCCGGACTAGCGGGACCAAAAATGAGCAGTTCTTC. Amino acid sequence: CATRTSGTKNEQFF.

This clonotype was seen more than once but under ten times. This chain connects TRBV4-1 to TRBJ2-1, with TRBD2 identical over 11 bases. CDR3 length equals 18 residues. CDR1 and CDR2 (germline): MGHRA, YSYEKL. Germline trimming cut 4 bases from V and 8 bases from J; bases unmatched to any gene: 16. In DNA, the CDR3 is TGCGCCAGCAGCCTACGAAATCCGGGACTAGCGGTCAGGGATGAGCAGTTCTTC. Encoded protein: CASSLRNPGLAVRDEQFF.

This clonotype was counted only a few times. The chain is built from TRBV15 and TRBJ2-7; D gene unclear. The CDR3 covers 14 residues. Germline CDR1 reads LNHNV; CDR2 reads YYDKDF (reference sequence). V lost 1 base and J lost 0, with 7 bases in between. The CDR3 region is CATSRGINSYEQYF. The CDR3 bases are TGTGCCACCAGCAGAGGAATAAACTCCTACGAGCAGTACTTC. Full variable domain (remainder filled in from reference TRBV15 and TRBJ2-7): DAMVIQNPRYQVTQFGKPVTLSCSQTLNHNVMYWYQQKSSQAPKLLFHYYDKDFNNEADTPDNFQSRRPNTSFCFLDIRSPGLGDTAMYLCATSRGINSYEQYFGPGTRLTVT.

The V call is TRBV9, the J call TRBJ1-2, with 7 bases identical to TRBD1. Losses at the gene ends were 0 bases for V and 6 bases for J; bases not matched to a gene: 8. Looked up from germline, CDR1 is SGDLS and CDR2 is YYNGEE. This CDR3 region has 15 residues. The CDR3: CASSVGQGGLNGYTF. The CDR3 bases are TGTGCCAGCAGCGTAGGACAGGGTGGTCTCAATGGCTACACCTTC. Supplemented by reference TRBV9 and TRBJ1-2, the full variable domain reads DSGVTQTPKHLITATGQRVTLRCSPRSGDLSVYWYQQSLDQGLQFLIQYYNGEERAKGNILERFSAQQFPDLHSELNLSSLELGDSALYFCASSVGQGGLNGYTFGSGTRLTVV.

The chain combines TRBV4-2 with TRBJ2-6; a weak D match, TRBD1 (5 bases). CDR1 is LGHNA, CDR2 YNFKEQ, per germline. The CDR3 sequence is 18 residues long. Deletions cut 4 bases from V and 1 base from J, with 17 bases between. The CDR3: CASSPDQGRFSGANVLTF. In nucleotides, the CDR3 is TGTGCCAGCAGCCCTGATCAGGGAAGGTTTTCTGGGGCCAACGTCCTGACTTTC.

This rearrangement joins TRBV5-1 to TRBJ2-1, with a possible D match to TRBD1 (5 bases). This CDR3 region has 15 residues. V lost 6 bases and J 0 bases, leaving 13 bases between the germline ends. Germline V gene sequence: CDR1 SGHRS, CDR2 YFSETQ. This CDR3 reads CASTSAGISYNEQFF. Here the CDR3 DNA reads TGCGCCAGCACGTCAGCAGGGATCTCCTACAATGAGCAGTTCTTC. Supplemented by reference TRBV5-1 and TRBJ2-1, the full variable domain reads KAGVTQTPRYLIKTRGQQVTLSCSPISGHRSVSWYQQTPGQGLQFLFEYFSETQRNKGNFPGRFSGRQFSNSRSEMNVSTLELGDSALYLCASTSAGISYNEQFFGPGTRLTVL.

This clonotype was counted only a few times. The rearrangement links TRBV20-1 to TRBJ2-6, with D tentatively TRBD2 (5 bases). Germline V gene sequence: CDR1 DFQATT, CDR2 SNEGSKA (reference sequence). The CDR3 contains 17 residues. V was shortened by 2 bases and J by 5 bases, with 19 bases between the two germline ends. The CDR3 coding sequence is TGCAGTGCTAGACGCCCGAGGGATGATTTCTGGGCCAACGTCCTGACTTTC. Protein: CSARRPRDDFWANVLTF.

J is TRBJ2-6 and V is TRBV5-1, with 7 bases identical to TRBD1. V dropped 3 bases and J dropped 0; count of bases not matched to a gene: 12. The germline CDR1 and CDR2 sequences are SGHRS and YFSETQ. The CDR3 is 19 residues long. CDR3 in DNA: TGCGCCAGCAGCTGGTCGTCCGGGACAGATAGCTCTGGGGCCAACGTCCTGACTTTC. Translating gives CASSWSSGTDSSGANVLTF.

This chain uses TRBV20-1 with TRBJ2-1; D not resolved. V lost 1 base to trimming and J lost 10 bases, with 23 bases between them. The CDR3 covers 16 residues. Germline-derived CDR1 and CDR2 are DFQATT and SNEGSKA (reference sequence). CDR3 amino acids: CSARGAVASSSYEQFF. The CDR3 DNA reads TGCAGTGCTAGAGGAGCTGTAGCATCAAGCTCCTACGAGCAGTTCTTC.

The sample holds a few counts of this clonotype. The rearrangement links TRBV29-1 to TRBJ2-3; perhaps TRBD2 as D (6 bases). This CDR3 region has 13 residues. Trimming shortened V by 7 bases and J by 2 bases, and 13 bases separated the two germline ends. The germline V gene encodes CDR1 SQVTM and CDR2 ANQGSEA. CDR3 DNA: TGCAGCGCTCCAGGAGGGACCACAGATACGCAGTATTTT. This sequence encodes CSAPGGTTDTQYF.

The V and J genes are TRBV3-1 and TRBJ2-1; 7 bases line up with TRBD2. Germline lookup yields CDR1 LGHDT and CDR2 YNNKEL (reference sequence). Trimming cost V 0 bases and J 0 bases; bases outside gene matches: 20. There are 22 residues in the CDR3. In nucleotides, the CDR3 is TGTGCCAGCAGCCAAGAGATCCTCGGGAGGACTATCGTCAAAAGCTCCTACAATGAGCAGTTCTTC. Translation gives CASSQEILGRTIVKSSYNEQFF.

This clonotype was observed a few times. The V call is TRBV6-2 or TRBV6-3, the J call TRBJ2-7; maybe TRBD2 (5 bases). The CDR3 covers 14 residues. With 6 bases removed from V and 2 bases from J, the gap between germline ends came to 14 bases. Germline V gene data show CDR1 as MNHEY and CDR2 as SVGEGT. The chain's CDR3 is CASSAHIGTYEQYF. The CDR3 nucleotides are TGTGCCAGCAGCGCACATATCGGGACCTACGAGCAGTACTTC.

This clonotype has only a few counts. This chain links TRBV7-4 with TRBJ2-1; the D is unclear. This CDR3 is built from 16 residues. The germline gives CDR1 SGHVT, CDR2 SQSDAQ. V was pared by 5 bases and J by 0 bases, with 14 bases between. The DNA of the CDR3 is TGTGCCAGCAGCCCTCGGACGCACTGCTCCTACAATGAGCAGTTCTTC. It specifies CASSPRTHCSYNEQFF.

This clonotype was counted at least ten times. The chain carries TRBV7-8 and TRBJ2-7; 12 positions match TRBD2. The length of the CDR3 is 16 residues. In germline, CDR1 is SGHVS, CDR2 FQNEAQ. With V trimmed by 5 bases and J by 4 bases, 9 bases remained unmatched. The CDR3: CASSAGTSGPPYEQYF. The CDR3 nucleotides are TGTGCCAGCAGCGCGGGGACTAGCGGGCCCCCGTACGAGCAGTACTTC.

This clonotype turned up a few times. The V call is TRBV29-1, the J call TRBJ2-1; tentative D call: TRBD1 (6 bases). Trimming pared 7 bases from V and 6 bases from J, leaving 10 bases between. The germline V gene encodes CDR1 SQVTM and CDR2 ANQGSEA. The CDR3 has 11 amino acids. The CDR3 bases are TGCAGCGGTGGACAGAGCAATGAGCAGTTCTTC. This sequence encodes CSGGQSNEQFF.

There are a few counts of this clonotype. The V gene is TRBV27, the J gene TRBJ1-1, with 8 bases identical to TRBD1. The CDR3 runs to 14 residues. The V and J ends lost 5 bases and 3 bases, in that order; junction bases with no gene match: 5. The germline V gene encodes CDR1 MNHEY and CDR2 SMNVEV (reference sequence). CDR3 sequence reads: CASSAQGADTEAFF. For the CDR3, the DNA is TGTGCCAGCAGTGCGCAGGGGGCGGACACTGAAGCTTTCTTT.

This clonotype was recorded a few times. For the CDR3, the DNA is TGCAGTGCTTACACTGGCGGCGGGGGAACCCTCTCTGGGGCCAACGTCCTGACTTTC. The encoded protein is CSAYTGGGGTLSGANVLTF. The rearrangement uses TRBV20-1 and TRBJ2-6, with 7 bases matching TRBD2. The V gene's germline CDR1 is DFQATT and CDR2 SNEGSKA (reference sequence). This CDR3 has 19 residues. J was trimmed by 0 bases and V by 5 bases; bases with no gene match: 16.

This clonotype was recorded a few times. The CDR3 is CASRAGTLSEQYF. The CDR3 nucleotides are TGTGCCAGCAGGGCCGGGACCCTCTCCGAGCAGTACTTC. The chain recombines TRBV25-1 with TRBJ2-7; tentatively, D is TRBD1 or TRBD2 (5 bases each). Germline V CDR1 and CDR2: MGHDK, SYGVNS. CDR3 length equals 13 residues. V lost 6 bases and J 6 bases, leaving 15 bases between the germline ends.

This clonotype was observed a few times. This chain connects TRBV7-8 to TRBJ2-7, with 7 bases lining up with TRBD2. Per the germline V gene, CDR1 is SGHVS and CDR2 is FQNEAQ. The V segment lost 2 bases and the J segment 4 bases; nucleotides outside the gene matches: 11. This CDR3 contains 16 residues. The CDR3 reads CASSLSEGLAEYEQYF. The CDR3, as DNA: TGTGCCAGCAGCTTATCGGAGGGGCTAGCGGAATACGAGCAGTACTTC.

This clonotype appeared a single time. This chain connects TRBV6-2 or TRBV6-3 to TRBJ2-1; D remains ambiguous. The DNA end is a closer match to TRBJ2-7, so the J assignment may be wrong. The CDR3 runs to 13 residues. Per germline, CDR1 MNHEY and CDR2 SVGEGT. The DNA of the CDR3 is TGTGCCAGCAGTGTCTTGCCCTACAATGAGCAGTACTTC. Translating gives CASSVLPYNEQYF.